This T cell receptor beta chain was documented in a study of OX40 agonist ivuxolimab in advanced cancers. The CDR3 extends over 12 amino acids. CDR1 is LNHDA and CDR2 is SQIVND in the germline V gene (reference sequence). With V trimmed by 7 bases and J by 3 bases, 2 bases remained unmatched. Study-level points and caveats: The study found that CD8+ T cells averaged more expanded clones than CD4+.

Libraries were prepared by immunoSEQ multiplex PCR; TCRdb keeps only in-frame clonotypes and omits some of them. This table holds around 63,000 clones, approximately 90% found once. Concerning this clone: Its antigen is as yet unknown.

Source: CD4+ or CD8+ T cells sorted from blood, taken in a trial of the OX40 agonist ivuxolimab. The genes are TRBV19 and TRBJ2-7; 8 bases are a match to TRBD2. The TCR sequence derives from an adult with an advanced solid tumor such as melanoma, head and neck, liver or kidney cancer. The CDR3 is CASNGGDYEQYF. CDR3 DNA: TGTGCCAGTAACGGGGGGGACTACGAGCAGTACTTC.